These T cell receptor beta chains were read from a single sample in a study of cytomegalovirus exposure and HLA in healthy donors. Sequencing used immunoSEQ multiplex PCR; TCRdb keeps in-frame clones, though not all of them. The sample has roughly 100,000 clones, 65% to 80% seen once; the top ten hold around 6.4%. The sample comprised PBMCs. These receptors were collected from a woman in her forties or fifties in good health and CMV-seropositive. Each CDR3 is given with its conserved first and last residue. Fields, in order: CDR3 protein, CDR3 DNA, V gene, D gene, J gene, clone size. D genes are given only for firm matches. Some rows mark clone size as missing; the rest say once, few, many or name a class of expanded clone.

CDR3aa: CASSFAGSYEQYF
CDR3nt: TGTGCCAGCAGCTTCGCAGGCTCCTACGAGCAGTACTTC
v_gene: TRBV7-3
d_gene: -
j_gene: TRBJ2-7
abundance: -

CDR3aa: CASSLDSSITEAFF
CDR3nt: TGCGCCAGCAGCTTGGACAGCAGCATAACTGAAGCTTTCTTT
v_gene: TRBV5-1
d_gene: -
j_gene: TRBJ1-1
abundance: -

CDR3aa: CAWSVQGDRAQYF
CDR3nt: TGTGCCTGGAGTGTACAGGGGGATCGGGCCCAGTACTTC
v_gene: TRBV30
d_gene: TRBD1
j_gene: TRBJ2-5
abundance: -

CDR3aa: CSVGQGQETQYF
CDR3nt: TGCAGCGTAGGACAGGGACAAGAGACCCAGTACTTC
v_gene: TRBV29-1
d_gene: TRBD1
j_gene: TRBJ2-5
abundance: -

CDR3aa: CASSLAPDSSNTGELFF
CDR3nt: TGTGCCAGCAGCTTAGCGCCGGACAGCTCGAACACCGGGGAGCTGTTTTTT
v_gene: TRBV13
d_gene: -
j_gene: TRBJ2-2
abundance: -

CDR3aa: CASGGVNGSLRWGYGYTF
CDR3nt: TGTGCCAGCGGGGGCGTAAACGGGTCCCTCCGATGGGGCTATGGCTACACCTTC
v_gene: TRBV28
d_gene: -
j_gene: TRBJ1-2
abundance: -

CDR3aa: CASSPGVAGGSYEQYF
CDR3nt: TGCGCCAGCAGCCCCGGGGTAGCGGGAGGATCCTACGAGCAGTACTTC
v_gene: TRBV4-3
d_gene: TRBD2
j_gene: TRBJ2-7
abundance: once

CDR3aa: CASRHSGQPGYTF
CDR3nt: TGTGCCAGCAGACACTCGGGACAGCCTGGCTACACCTTC
v_gene: TRBV6-1
d_gene: TRBD1
j_gene: TRBJ1-2
abundance: -

CDR3aa: CASGEDTQPQHF
CDR3nt: TGTGCCAGCGGAGAGGACACACAGCCCCAGCATTTT
v_gene: TRBV9
d_gene: -
j_gene: TRBJ1-5
abundance: medium-sized

CDR3aa: CASSLGDSQETQYF
CDR3nt: TGCGCCAGCAGCCTTGGGGACTCTCAAGAGACCCAGTACTTC
v_gene: TRBV5-1
d_gene: -
j_gene: TRBJ2-5
abundance: -

CDR3aa: CSVKAAGGWRTEAFF
CDR3nt: TGCAGCGTCAAAGCGGCGGGGGGTTGGAGGACTGAAGCTTTCTTT
v_gene: TRBV29-1
d_gene: -
j_gene: TRBJ1-1
abundance: -

CDR3aa: CASSRGGPIEKLFF
CDR3nt: TGTGCCAGCAGCCGAGGCGGGCCGATCGAAAAACTGTTTTTT
v_gene: TRBV28
d_gene: -
j_gene: TRBJ1-4
abundance: -

CDR3aa: CASSPGGDRNYEQYF
CDR3nt: TGTGCCAGCAGCCCGGGAGGGGACAGAAACTACGAGCAGTACTTC
v_gene: TRBV5-4
d_gene: -
j_gene: TRBJ2-7
abundance: -

CDR3aa: CASSLDPAGVQETQYF
CDR3nt: TGCGCCAGCAGCTTAGATCCAGCGGGGGTCCAAGAGACCCAGTACTTC
v_gene: TRBV5-1
d_gene: TRBD2
j_gene: TRBJ2-5
abundance: -

CDR3aa: CASSAGLNEKLFF
CDR3nt: TGTGCCAGCTCAGCGGGGCTGAATGAAAAACTGTTTTTT
v_gene: TRBV18
d_gene: -
j_gene: TRBJ1-4
abundance: few

CDR3aa: CASSGQNSPLHF
CDR3nt: TGTGCCAGCTCAGGACAGAATTCACCCCTCCACTTT
v_gene: TRBV18
d_gene: -
j_gene: TRBJ1-6
abundance: -

CDR3aa: CASSVGNGGATETQYF
CDR3nt: TGTGCCAGCAGCGTAGGGAACGGGGGGGCCACAGAGACCCAGTACTTC
v_gene: TRBV9
d_gene: TRBD2
j_gene: TRBJ2-5
abundance: -

CDR3aa: CASSPFRDSPNEKLFF
CDR3nt: TGTGCCAGCTCACCATTCCGGGACAGCCCTAATGAAAAACTGTTTTTT
v_gene: TRBV18
d_gene: TRBD1
j_gene: TRBJ1-4
abundance: -

CDR3aa: CAWSLLAGSEQYF
CDR3nt: TGTGCCTGGAGTTTACTAGCGGGGAGCGAGCAGTACTTC
v_gene: TRBV30
d_gene: TRBD2
j_gene: TRBJ2-7
abundance: -

CDR3aa: CAINPISYEQYF
CDR3nt: TGTGCCATCAATCCTATTTCCTACGAGCAGTACTTC
v_gene: TRBV10-3
d_gene: -
j_gene: TRBJ2-7
abundance: -

CDR3aa: CASSRTGGSRSPLHF
CDR3nt: TGTGCCAGCAGCCGTACAGGGGGCTCGCGATCACCCCTCCACTTT
v_gene: TRBV28
d_gene: TRBD1
j_gene: TRBJ1-6
abundance: few

CDR3aa: CASSLINRDQWGYTF
CDR3nt: TGTGCCAGCAGTTTAATCAACAGGGATCAGTGGGGCTACACCTTC
v_gene: TRBV28
d_gene: -
j_gene: TRBJ1-2
abundance: -

CDR3aa: CASSLDRGNQPQHF
CDR3nt: TGTGCCAGCAGCTTAGACAGGGGGAATCAGCCCCAGCATTTT
v_gene: TRBV5-5
d_gene: TRBD1
j_gene: TRBJ1-5
abundance: -

CDR3aa: CASSGGGPRYNSPLHF
CDR3nt: TGTGCCAGCAGCGGGGGGGGACCGCGATATAATTCACCCCTCCACTTT
v_gene: TRBV9
d_gene: -
j_gene: TRBJ1-6
abundance: -

CDR3aa: CASSSGTSGYEQYF
CDR3nt: TGTGCCAGCAGCTCCGGGACTAGCGGGTACGAGCAGTACTTC
v_gene: TRBV6-5
d_gene: TRBD2
j_gene: TRBJ2-7
abundance: -

CDR3aa: CASRKDRVNEQFF
CDR3nt: TGTGCCAGCAGAAAGGACAGGGTTAATGAGCAGTTCTTC
v_gene: TRBV7-2
d_gene: TRBD1
j_gene: TRBJ2-1
abundance: -